The 31 T cell receptor beta chains listed next were all sequenced from one sample in a study of T cells in Graves' hyperthyroidism and ophthalmopathy. TCR beta CDR3 regions were amplified from RNA. HTBI primers drove first-round RT-PCR of the TCR CDR3. TCRdb re-derived calls from the multiplex PCR reads in MiXCR, one entry per CDR3 protein. The table records some 380,000 distinct CDR3 sequences, approximately 13% of them present only once. The sequenced material came from blood. The receptors were sampled from a man aged 30-40 years with Graves' hyperthyroidism that later progressed to Graves' ophthalmopathy.

The sample holds many counts of this clonotype. This chain links TRBV24-1 with TRBJ2-2; D unclear. CDR3 length: 15 residues. Trimming pared 5 bases from V and 8 bases from J, leaving 17 bases between. Germline-derived CDR1 and CDR2 are KGHDR and SFDVKD. The CDR3 spells CATSVGQVPRGELFF. CDR3 sequence (DNA): TGTGCCACCAGTGTCGGGCAGGTCCCCCGAGGGGAGCTGTTTTTT.

Ten or more counts support this clonotype. The rearrangement links TRBV6-5 to TRBJ1-5; D possibly corresponds to TRBD1 (6 bases). The CDR3 spans 15 residues. CDR1 is MNHEY, CDR2 SVGAGI, per germline. V shed 0 bases and J shed 6 bases, with 12 bases lying between them. The CDR3 sequence: CASSYSTGSSQPQHF. CDR3 coding DNA: TGTGCCAGCAGTTACTCTACAGGGTCGAGTCAGCCCCAGCATTTT.

This clonotype was counted ten times or more. The chain is built from TRBV20-1 and TRBJ2-5; 10 positions agree with TRBD2. The junction had 3 bases not matched to a gene; V was cut back by 0 bases and J by 2 bases. This CDR3 is built from 15 residues. Germline values: CDR1 DFQATT, CDR2 SNEGSKA (reference sequence). CDR3 protein: CSAREERGGQETQYF. The CDR3 DNA reads as TGCAGTGCTAGAGAAGAGCGGGGGGGACAAGAGACCCAGTACTTC.

The CDR3 bases are TGTGCCAGCAACGATCTAAGCGGGGGCAAAGAGACCCAGTACTTC. Translation: CASNDLSGGKETQYF. V usage is TRBV5-8 and J usage is TRBJ2-5; TRBD2 matches 8 bases. The CDR3 sequence is 15 residues long. Per germline, CDR1 SGHTS and CDR2 YDEGEE. V lost 6 bases, J lost 3 bases, and 10 bases stayed unmatched.

The rearrangement uses TRBV5-6 and TRBJ2-1; a weak D match, TRBD1 (6 bases). The CDR3 contains 14 residues. Germline V lookup: CDR1 SGHDT, CDR2 YYEEEE. Trimming removed 0 bases from V and 8 bases from J, with 12 bases in between. The CDR3 DNA is TGTGCCAGCAGCTTGGGACAGGCCGTCGATGAGCAGTTCTTC. Its translation is CASSLGQAVDEQFF.

This clonotype was counted at least ten times. The J gene is TRBJ1-2, the V gene TRBV11-1; D is possibly TRBD1 (6 bases). The CDR3 sequence is 15 residues long. V was cut by 5 bases and J by 1 base, with 14 bases left in between. Germline loops: CDR1 SGHAT, CDR2 FQDESV (reference sequence). The CDR3 reads CASSHDRLINYGYTF. CDR3 nucleotide sequence: TGTGCCAGCAGCCACGACAGGCTCATTAACTATGGCTACACCTTC.

V and J are TRBV28 and TRBJ1-2; TRBD1 is a possible D gene (5 bases). The CDR3 has 14 amino acids. V was shortened by 3 bases and J by 4 bases, with 12 bases between the two germline ends. CDR1 MDHEN and CDR2 SYDVKM come from the germline V gene. The CDR3 nucleotides read TGTGCCAGCAGTTTGGACACCACACCCTATGGCTACACCTTC. This codes for CASSLDTTPYGYTF.

This clonotype was recorded at least ten times. The rearrangement uses TRBV7-9 and TRBJ1-1; 11 nucleotides line up with TRBD1. V shed 5 bases and J 1 base; nucleotides not matched to a gene: 9. The CDR3 spans 17 residues. CDR1 is SEHNR and CDR2 is FQNEAQ in the germline V gene (reference sequence). In nucleotides, the CDR3 is TGTGCCAGCAGCCGAAAGAGGACAGGGGGCACGAACACTGAAGCTTTCTTT. This codes for CASSRKRTGGTNTEAFF.

This clonotype was seen a few times. The chain links TRBV10-2 to TRBJ1-2; weak D call: TRBD1 (5 bases). CDR1 is WSHSY, CDR2 SAAADI, per germline. The V gene lost 2 bases and the J gene lost 3 bases, with 7 bases spanning the gap. The CDR3 has 13 residues. CDR3 bases: TGCGCCAGCAGTGAGAGGGACTACTATGGCTACACCTTC. Translating it yields CASSERDYYGYTF.

This clonotype was detected a few times. This chain joins TRBV9 and TRBJ2-2; 9 nucleotides agree with TRBD2. This CDR3 contains 15 residues. The J segment lost 7 bases and the V segment lost 4 bases, leaving 8 bases of the junction unmatched. Germline lookup yields CDR1 SGDLS and CDR2 YYNGEE. The CDR3 DNA reads TGTGCCAGCAGCATTAGCGGGGGAACGAGCGGGGAGCTGTTTTTT. Protein product: CASSISGGTSGELFF.

There are many counts of this clonotype. This chain joins TRBV28 and TRBJ2-7; weak D call: TRBD2 (5 bases). V was pared by 3 bases and J by 0 bases, with 33 bases between. Per the germline V gene, CDR1 is MDHEN and CDR2 is SYDVKM. CDR3 length: 22 residues. CDR3 DNA sequence: TGTGCCAGCAGTTTTCCGGTAGGACTCCCCGACAACCGAAATGAAGGCTCCTACGAGCAGTACTTC. Its translation is CASSFPVGLPDNRNEGSYEQYF.

This clonotype was observed once. Being one base from a much bigger clone, this may be a read error. Given the absence of the conserved phenylalanine or tryptophan at the CDR3 end, a read error is likely. V and J are TRBV28 and TRBJ1-3, with TRBD1 matching over 7 bases. Germline loops: CDR1 MDHEN, CDR2 SYDVKM. The CDR3 totals 16 residues. The J segment lost 0 bases and the V segment lost 4 bases, leaving 6 bases of the junction unmatched. The CDR3 DNA follows: TGTGCCAGCAGTTATACAGGGGCCAGCTCTGGAAACACCATATATTCT. It codes for CASSYTGASSGNTIYS.

CDR3 in amino acids: CASSERTGRRETEAFF. For the CDR3, the DNA is TGTGCCAGCAGTGAAAGGACAGGTCGGAGAGAAACTGAAGCTTTCTTT. The genes are TRBV6-1 and TRBJ1-1; 7 bases match TRBD1. From germline, CDR1 is MNHNS and CDR2 SASEGT. Germline trimming cut 2 bases from V and 5 bases from J; bases unmatched to any gene: 11. This CDR3 is built from 16 residues.

This clonotype was picked up many times. The V gene is TRBV6-1, the J gene TRBJ2-3, with 8 bases matching TRBD2. There are 17 residues in the CDR3. V gave up 2 bases and J gave up 2 bases; unmatched junction bases: 9. CDR1 is MNHNS and CDR2 is SASEGT in the germline V gene. The CDR3 loop is CASSERGGGPITDTQYF. The CDR3 DNA follows: TGTGCCAGCAGTGAAAGGGGCGGGGGGCCGATCACAGATACGCAGTATTTT.

Ten or more counts support this clonotype. The V and J genes are TRBV10-3 and TRBJ1-1; D gene unclear. The ends were cut back, 2 bases at V and 0 bases at J, with 4 bases in the middle. The CDR3 extends over 13 amino acids. Germline CDR1 is ENHRY and CDR2 is SYGVKD. CDR3 sequence: CAISETLNTEAFF. The CDR3 nucleotides read TGTGCCATCAGTGAGACACTGAACACTGAAGCTTTCTTT.

This clonotype was seen a handful of times. This rearrangement joins TRBV12-3 or TRBV12-4 to TRBJ2-1; possibly TRBD2 for D (5 bases). The CDR3 is 15 amino acids. V was pared by 4 bases and J by 2 bases, with 12 bases between. Here the CDR3 reads CASSSAEQTYNEQFF. CDR3 nucleotide sequence: TGTGCCAGCAGTTCAGCGGAACAAACCTACAATGAGCAGTTCTTC.

V and J are TRBV3-1 and TRBJ1-6; D not resolved. Germline CDR1 and CDR2: LGHDT and YNNKEL (reference sequence). V was shortened by 7 bases and J by 1 base, with 8 bases between the two germline ends. The CDR3 contains 14 residues. This chain's CDR3 is CASKGRSYNSPLHF. CDR3 DNA: TGTGCCAGCAAAGGGAGGTCCTATAATTCACCCCTCCACTTT.

This clonotype was seen at least ten times. The chain uses TRBV6-1 and TRBJ1-1; D remains ambiguous. The CDR3 runs 14 residues. The germline CDR1 and CDR2 sequences are MNHNS and SASEGT. The V end was cut by 5 bases, the J end by 1 base, with 11 bases between. The chain's CDR3 is CASSYPGWNTEAFF. CDR3 DNA: TGTGCCAGCAGTTACCCGGGTTGGAACACTGAAGCTTTCTTT.

This clonotype showed up just a few times. At one boundary the junction diverges from the germline segment, which might be a read error. V gene TRBV6-1 combines with J gene TRBJ2-3; 9 bases match TRBD2. Germline CDR1 MNHNS, CDR2 SASEGT. The CDR3 has 15 residues. CDR3 coding DNA: TGTGTCAGCAGTCCCGGACTAGCGAGCACAGATACGCAGTATTTT. It encodes CVSSPGLASTDTQYF.

This clonotype occurred a few times. The CDR3 spells CASRRTLANSPLHF. CDR3 DNA sequence: TGTGCCAGCAGGAGGACATTAGCTAATTCACCCCTCCACTTT. This chain uses TRBV12-3 or TRBV12-4 with TRBJ1-6, with D tentatively TRBD1 (5 bases). There are 14 residues in the CDR3. With 6 bases removed from V and 6 bases from J, the gap between germline ends came to 12 bases.

The genes are TRBV30 and TRBJ2-1; D is perhaps TRBD1 (5 bases). The CDR3 extends over 14 amino acids. Trimming pared 0 bases from V and 3 bases from J, leaving 9 bases between. The V gene's germline CDR1 is GTSNPN and CDR2 SVGIG (reference sequence). The CDR3 DNA follows: TGTGCCTGGAGTGTAGGGGAACGCTACAATGAGCAGTTCTTC. It codes for CAWSVGERYNEQFF.

This clonotype has a count of ten or more. V gene TRBV3-1 combines with J gene TRBJ2-1; 11 bases are shared with TRBD2. The V gene end was trimmed by 4 bases and the J gene end by 10 bases; junction bases not matched to a gene: 12. CDR1 is LGHDT, CDR2 YNNKEL, per germline (reference sequence). The CDR3 extends over 16 amino acids. The CDR3 here is CASSPDAGLAAFEQFF. CDR3 nucleotide sequence: TGTGCCAGCAGCCCAGATGCGGGACTAGCGGCTTTCGAGCAGTTCTTC.

This clonotype turned up a few times. The chain joins TRBV6-1 to TRBJ2-3; D may be TRBD2 (7 bases). Germline values: CDR1 MNHNS, CDR2 SASEGT. Trimming took off 6 bases at V and 6 bases at J, with 13 bases between the two ends. The CDR3 is made up of 13 amino acids. CDR3 DNA sequence: TGTGCCAGCAGGAGGGGGGGCCTTGATACGCAGTATTTT. Its translation is CASRRGGLDTQYF.

In its sample, this clonotype was seen many times. This sequence joins TRBV28 and TRBJ1-1, with D unclear. V was clipped by 3 bases and J by 5 bases, with 13 bases between them. The germline V gene has CDR1 MDHEN and CDR2 SYDVKM. CDR3 size: 14 residues. The CDR3: CASSFPSVGTEAFF. The CDR3 coding sequence is TGTGCCAGCAGTTTTCCTTCGGTGGGAACTGAAGCTTTCTTT.

This clonotype was found a few times. This chain uses TRBV24-1 with TRBJ2-2, with 7 bases identical to TRBD1. Germline CDR1 and CDR2: KGHDR and SFDVKD. J lost 6 bases, V lost 4 bases, and 7 bases had no gene match. This CDR3 is 15 amino acids long. The CDR3 loop reads CATSDETGVAGELFF. The CDR3 DNA is TGTGCCACCAGTGACGAAACAGGGGTGGCCGGGGAGCTGTTTTTT.

This sequence joins TRBV28 and TRBJ2-3, with TRBD2 identical over 10 bases. Germline V gene lookup returns CDR1 MDHEN and CDR2 SYDVKM. This CDR3 is 17 amino acids long. Unmatched junction bases numbered 15, after V lost 6 bases and J lost 6 bases. CDR3 loop: CASSSPGAGGPRDTQYF. The CDR3 DNA reads TGTGCCAGCAGCTCCCCCGGAGCGGGGGGGCCTAGGGATACGCAGTATTTT.

This clonotype was detected many times. The chain is built from TRBV7-2 and TRBJ2-5; 7 bases map to TRBD2. Looked up from germline, CDR1 is SGHTA and CDR2 is FQGNSA. V was clipped by 5 bases and J by 9 bases; unmatched bases: 6. There are 12 residues in the CDR3. CDR3 DNA sequence: TGTGCCAGCAGCCCTTGGGGGAGGGCCCAGTACTTC. This translates into CASSPWGRAQYF. The full variable domain, its missing parts supplied by reference TRBV7-2 and TRBJ2-5, is GAGVSQSPSNKVTEKGKDVELRCDPISGHTALYWYRQSLGQGLEFLIYFQGNSAPDKSGLPSDRFSAERTGGSVSTLTIQRTQQEDSAVYLCASSPWGRAQYFGPGTRLLVL.

The chain links TRBV5-1 to TRBJ2-1, with TRBD2 identical over 12 bases. The junction had 3 bases not matched to a gene; V was cut back by 3 bases and J by 5 bases. Germline assignment: CDR1 SGHRS and CDR2 YFSETQ. CDR3 length: 15 amino acids. The CDR3 nucleotides are TGCGCCAGCAGCTCCGGACTAGCGGGGAACAATGAGCAGTTCTTC. It specifies CASSSGLAGNNEQFF.

This clonotype was detected only a few times. The chain links TRBV6-1 to TRBJ2-7, with D tentatively TRBD1 (6 bases). Germline CDR1 and CDR2: MNHNS and SASEGT. The V end lost 7 bases, the J end lost 3 bases, and 19 bases lay between the germline ends. The CDR3 has 15 amino acids. The CDR3 spells CASKRELTGFYEQYF. The CDR3 bases are TGTGCCAGCAAACGAGAACTGACAGGCTTCTACGAGCAGTACTTC.

This clonotype has ten or more counts. The rearrangement joins TRBV5-1 to TRBJ1-2, with 7 bases identical to TRBD1. This CDR3 comprises 16 residues. In germline, CDR1 is SGHRS, CDR2 YFSETQ. J gave up 4 bases and V 0 bases, and 9 bases lay outside the gene matches. CDR3 protein: CASSLAPRDRVYGYTF. DNA of the CDR3: TGCGCCAGCAGCTTGGCACCCCGGGACAGAGTCTATGGCTACACCTTC.

This clonotype was seen more than once but under ten times. This chain links TRBV4-2 with TRBJ2-1; 9 nucleotides line up with TRBD2. The CDR3 contains 16 residues. Per the germline V gene, CDR1 is LGHNA and CDR2 is YNFKEQ. With 0 bases clipped from V and 4 bases from J, the junction kept 4 bases outside the gene matches. The CDR3 reads CASSQEASGAYNEQFF. In DNA form, the CDR3 reads TGTGCCAGCAGCCAAGAGGCTAGCGGGGCGTACAATGAGCAGTTCTTC.